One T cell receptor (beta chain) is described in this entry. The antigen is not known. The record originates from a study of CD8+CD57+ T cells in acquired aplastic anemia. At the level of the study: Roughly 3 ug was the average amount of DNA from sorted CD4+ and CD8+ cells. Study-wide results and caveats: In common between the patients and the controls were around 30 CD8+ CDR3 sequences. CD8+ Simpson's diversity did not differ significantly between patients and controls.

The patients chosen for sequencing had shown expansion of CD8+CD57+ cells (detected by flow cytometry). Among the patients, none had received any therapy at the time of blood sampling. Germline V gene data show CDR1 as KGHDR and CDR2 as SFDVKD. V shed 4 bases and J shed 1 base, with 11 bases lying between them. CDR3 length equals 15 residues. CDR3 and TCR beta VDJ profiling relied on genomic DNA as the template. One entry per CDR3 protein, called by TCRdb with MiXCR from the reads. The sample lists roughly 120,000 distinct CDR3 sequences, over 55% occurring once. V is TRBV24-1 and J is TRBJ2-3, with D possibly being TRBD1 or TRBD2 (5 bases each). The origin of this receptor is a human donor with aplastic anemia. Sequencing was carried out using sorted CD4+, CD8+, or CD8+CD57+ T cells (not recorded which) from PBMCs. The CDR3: CATSEFGDRTDTQYF. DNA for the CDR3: TGTGCCACCAGTGAGTTCGGGGACCGCACAGATACGCAGTATTTT.